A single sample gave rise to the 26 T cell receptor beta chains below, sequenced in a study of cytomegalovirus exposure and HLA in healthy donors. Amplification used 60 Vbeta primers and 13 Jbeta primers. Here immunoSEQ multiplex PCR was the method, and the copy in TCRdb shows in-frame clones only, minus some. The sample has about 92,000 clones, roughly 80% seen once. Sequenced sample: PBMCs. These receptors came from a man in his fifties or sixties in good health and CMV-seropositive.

The CDR3 sequence is CASSYSGASNQPQHF. The CDR3, as DNA: TGTGCCAGCAGTTACTCGGGGGCCAGCAATCAGCCCCAGCATTTT. The V call is TRBV6-5, the J call TRBJ1-5; D may be TRBD1 (6 bases). This CDR3 region has 15 residues. CDR1 and CDR2 from the germline V gene are MNHEY and SVGAGI. The V and J ends lost 0 bases and 1 base respectively, with 7 bases between them.

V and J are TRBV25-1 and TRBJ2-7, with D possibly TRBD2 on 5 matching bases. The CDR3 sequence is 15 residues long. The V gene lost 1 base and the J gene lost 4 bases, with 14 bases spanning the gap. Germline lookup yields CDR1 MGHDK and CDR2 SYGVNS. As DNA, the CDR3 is TGTGCCAGCAGTGAATCGGTGATCGGGGTATACGAGCAGTACTTC. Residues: CASSESVIGVYEQYF.

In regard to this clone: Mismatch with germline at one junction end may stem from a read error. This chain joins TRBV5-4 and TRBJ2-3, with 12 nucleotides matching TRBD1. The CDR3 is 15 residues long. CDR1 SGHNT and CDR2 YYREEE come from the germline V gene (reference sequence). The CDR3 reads CASSLGQGAGDTQYF. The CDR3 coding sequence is TGTGCCAGCAGTTTGGGACAGGGGGCGGGAGATACGCAGTATTTT.

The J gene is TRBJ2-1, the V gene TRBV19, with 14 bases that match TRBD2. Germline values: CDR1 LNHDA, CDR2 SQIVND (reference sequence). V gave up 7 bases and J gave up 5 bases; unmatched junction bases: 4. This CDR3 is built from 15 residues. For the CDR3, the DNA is TGTGCCAGTATTGGACTAGCGGGGGGAAACAATGAGCAGTTCTTC. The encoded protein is CASIGLAGGNNEQFF.

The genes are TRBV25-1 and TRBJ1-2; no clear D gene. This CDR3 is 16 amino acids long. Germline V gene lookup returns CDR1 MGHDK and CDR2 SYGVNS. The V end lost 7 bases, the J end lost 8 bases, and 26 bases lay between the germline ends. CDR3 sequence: CASTETSAGQKGGYTF. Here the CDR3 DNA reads TGTGCCAGCACCGAAACTAGCGCGGGCCAAAAGGGCGGCTACACCTTC.

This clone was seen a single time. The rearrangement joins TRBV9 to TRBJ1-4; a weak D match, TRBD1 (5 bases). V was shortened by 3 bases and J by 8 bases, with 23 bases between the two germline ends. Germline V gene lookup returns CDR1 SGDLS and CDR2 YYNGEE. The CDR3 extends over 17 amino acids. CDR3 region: CASSESLVGGSGEKLFF. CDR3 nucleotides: TGTGCCAGCAGCGAATCCCTAGTGGGGGGAAGTGGCGAAAAACTGTTTTTT.

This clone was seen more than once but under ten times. The CDR3 coding sequence is TGTGCCAGCAGCTTAGAGACGGGGGGCTACACCTTC. Translated: CASSLETGGYTF. The V call is TRBV7-9, the J call TRBJ1-2; D call uncertain. The V end was cut by 1 base, the J end by 8 bases, with 8 bases between. Germline CDR1 reads SEHNR; CDR2 reads FQNEAQ (reference sequence). This CDR3 contains 12 residues. The variable domain in full, with the rest retrieved from reference TRBV7-9 and TRBJ1-2, is DTGVSQNPRHKITKRGQNVTFRCDPISEHNRLYWYRQTLGQGPEFLTYFQNEAQLEKSRLLSDRFSAERPKGSFSTLEIQRTEQGDSAMYLCASSLETGGYTFGSGTRLTVV.

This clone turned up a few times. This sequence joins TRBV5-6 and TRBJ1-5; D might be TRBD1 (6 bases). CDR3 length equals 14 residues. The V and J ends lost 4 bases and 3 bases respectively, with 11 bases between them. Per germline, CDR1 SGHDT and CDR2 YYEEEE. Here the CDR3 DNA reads TGTGCCAGCAGCCCCGGACAGATCAATCAGCCCCAGCATTTT. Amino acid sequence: CASSPGQINQPQHF.

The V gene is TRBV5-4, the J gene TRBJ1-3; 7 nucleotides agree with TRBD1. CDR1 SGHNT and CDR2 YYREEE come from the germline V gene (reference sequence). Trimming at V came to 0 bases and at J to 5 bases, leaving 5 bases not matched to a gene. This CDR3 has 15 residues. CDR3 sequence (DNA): TGTGCCAGCAGCTTGGACAGGGGTGGTAGAAACACCATATATTTT. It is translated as CASSLDRGGRNTIYF.

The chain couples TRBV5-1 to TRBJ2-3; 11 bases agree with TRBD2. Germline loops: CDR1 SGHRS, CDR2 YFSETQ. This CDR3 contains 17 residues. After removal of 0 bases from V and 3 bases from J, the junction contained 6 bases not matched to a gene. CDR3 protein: CASSLEPTSGGTDTQYF. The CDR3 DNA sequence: TGCGCCAGCAGCTTGGAACCCACTAGCGGGGGAACAGATACGCAGTATTTT.

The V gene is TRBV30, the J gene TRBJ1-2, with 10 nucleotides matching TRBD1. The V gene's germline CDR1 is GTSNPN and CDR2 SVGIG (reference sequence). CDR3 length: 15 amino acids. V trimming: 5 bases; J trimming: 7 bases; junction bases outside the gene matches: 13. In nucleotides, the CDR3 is TGTGCCTGGGCCCGCCCCGACAGGGGGCAAAGTGGCTACACCTTC. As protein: CAWARPDRGQSGYTF.

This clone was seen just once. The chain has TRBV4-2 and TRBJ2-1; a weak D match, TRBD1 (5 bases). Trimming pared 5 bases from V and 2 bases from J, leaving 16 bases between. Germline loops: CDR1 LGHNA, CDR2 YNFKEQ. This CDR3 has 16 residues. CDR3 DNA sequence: TGTGCCAGCAGCAAGGTGGCCAGGGATCCCTACAATGAGCAGTTCTTC. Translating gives CASSKVARDPYNEQFF.

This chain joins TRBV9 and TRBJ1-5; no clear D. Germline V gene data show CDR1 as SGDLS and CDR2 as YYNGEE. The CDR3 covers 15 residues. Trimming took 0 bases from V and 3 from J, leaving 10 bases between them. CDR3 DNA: TGTGCCAGCAGCGTAGGAACAACCCCCAATCAGCCCCAGCATTTT. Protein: CASSVGTTPNQPQHF.

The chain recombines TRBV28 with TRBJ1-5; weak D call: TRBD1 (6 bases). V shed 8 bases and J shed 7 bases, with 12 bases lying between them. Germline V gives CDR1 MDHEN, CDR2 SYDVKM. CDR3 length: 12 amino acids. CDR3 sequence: CASHRVSQPQHF. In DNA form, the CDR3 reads TGTGCCAGCCACAGGGTAAGCCAGCCCCAGCATTTT. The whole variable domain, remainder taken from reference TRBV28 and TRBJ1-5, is DVKVTQSSRYLVKRTGEKVFLECVQDMDHENMFWYRQDPGLGLRLIYFSYDVKMKEKGDIPEGYSVSREKKERFSLILESASTNQTSMYLCASHRVSQPQHFGDGTRLSIL.

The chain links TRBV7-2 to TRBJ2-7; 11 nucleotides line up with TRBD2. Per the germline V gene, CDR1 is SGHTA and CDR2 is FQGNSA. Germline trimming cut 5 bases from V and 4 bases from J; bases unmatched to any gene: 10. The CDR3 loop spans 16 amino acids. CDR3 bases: TGTGCCAGCAGCCTAAACCCGACTAGCGGGGCGTACGAGCAGTACTTC. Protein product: CASSLNPTSGAYEQYF.

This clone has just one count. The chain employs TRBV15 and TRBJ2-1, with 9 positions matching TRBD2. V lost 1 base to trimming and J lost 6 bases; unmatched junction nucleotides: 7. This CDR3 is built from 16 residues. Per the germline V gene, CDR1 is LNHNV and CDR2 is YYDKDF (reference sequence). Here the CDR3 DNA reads TGTGCCACCAGCAGAGGGAGCGGGGGGTCGTCCAATGAGCAGTTCTTC. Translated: CATSRGSGGSSNEQFF.

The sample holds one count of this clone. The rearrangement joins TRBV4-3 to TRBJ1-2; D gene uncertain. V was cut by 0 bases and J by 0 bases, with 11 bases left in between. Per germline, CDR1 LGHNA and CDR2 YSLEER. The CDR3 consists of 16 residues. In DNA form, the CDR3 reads TGCGCCAGCAGCCAAGAATTTCACAAACCTAACTATGGCTACACCTTC. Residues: CASSQEFHKPNYGYTF.

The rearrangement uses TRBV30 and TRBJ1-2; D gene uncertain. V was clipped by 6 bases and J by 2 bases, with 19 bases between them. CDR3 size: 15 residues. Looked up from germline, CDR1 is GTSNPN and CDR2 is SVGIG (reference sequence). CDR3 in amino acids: CACNKPRLLNYGYTF. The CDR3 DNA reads TGTGCCTGTAACAAACCGCGGCTGTTAAACTATGGCTACACCTTC. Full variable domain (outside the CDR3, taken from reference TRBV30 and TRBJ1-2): SQTIHQWPATLVQPVGSPLSLECTVEGTSNPNLYWYRQAAGRGLQLLFYSVGIGQISSEVPQNLSASRPQDRQFILSSKKLLLSDSGFYLCACNKPRLLNYGYTFGSGTRLTVV.

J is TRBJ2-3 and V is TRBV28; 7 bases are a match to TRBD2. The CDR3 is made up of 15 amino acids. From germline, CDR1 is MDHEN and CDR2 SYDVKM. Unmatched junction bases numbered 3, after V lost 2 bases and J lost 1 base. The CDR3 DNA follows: TGTGCCAGCAGTTTAATGGCGGGGGGCACAGATACGCAGTATTTT. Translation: CASSLMAGGTDTQYF.

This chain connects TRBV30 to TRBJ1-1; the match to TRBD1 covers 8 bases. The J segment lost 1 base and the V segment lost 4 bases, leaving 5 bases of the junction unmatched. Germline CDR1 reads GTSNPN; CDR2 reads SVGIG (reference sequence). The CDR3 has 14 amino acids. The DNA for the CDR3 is TGTGCCTGGAAGGGGACAGGATGGAACACTGAAGCTTTCTTT. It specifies CAWKGTGWNTEAFF.

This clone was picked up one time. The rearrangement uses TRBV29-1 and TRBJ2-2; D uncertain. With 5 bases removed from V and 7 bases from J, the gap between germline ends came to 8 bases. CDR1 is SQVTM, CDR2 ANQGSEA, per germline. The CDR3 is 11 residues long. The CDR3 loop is CSVLTGGELFF. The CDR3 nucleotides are TGCAGCGTTCTTACTGGCGGGGAGCTGTTTTTT.

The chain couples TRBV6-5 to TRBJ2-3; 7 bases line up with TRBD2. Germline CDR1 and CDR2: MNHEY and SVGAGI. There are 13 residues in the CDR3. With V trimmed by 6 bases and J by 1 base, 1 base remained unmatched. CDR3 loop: CASSRGGTDTQYF. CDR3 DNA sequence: TGTGCCAGCAGCCGGGGGGGCACAGATACGCAGTATTTT.

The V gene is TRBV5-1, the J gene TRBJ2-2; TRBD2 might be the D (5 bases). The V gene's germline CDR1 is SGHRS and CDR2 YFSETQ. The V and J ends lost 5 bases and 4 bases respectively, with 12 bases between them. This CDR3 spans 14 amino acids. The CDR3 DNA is TGCGCCAGCAGTGTTGGGAGTCCCACCGGGGAGCTGTTTTTT. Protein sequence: CASSVGSPTGELFF.

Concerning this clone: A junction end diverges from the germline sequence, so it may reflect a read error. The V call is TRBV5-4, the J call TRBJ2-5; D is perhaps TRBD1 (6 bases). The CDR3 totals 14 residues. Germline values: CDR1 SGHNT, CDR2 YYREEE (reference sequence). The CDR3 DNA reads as TGTGTCAGCAGCTTGGGACAAAGACAAGAGACCCAGTACTTC. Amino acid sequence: CVSSLGQRQETQYF.

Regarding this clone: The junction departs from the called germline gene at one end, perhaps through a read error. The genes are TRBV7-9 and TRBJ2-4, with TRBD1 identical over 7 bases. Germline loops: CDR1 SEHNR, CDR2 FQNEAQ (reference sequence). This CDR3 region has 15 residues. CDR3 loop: CSSSLETGPKNIQYF. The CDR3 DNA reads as TGTTCCAGCAGCTTAGAGACAGGGCCCAAAAACATTCAGTACTTC.

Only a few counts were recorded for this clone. The CDR3 DNA follows: TGTGCCATCAGTGAGGGGGGACAGGGTGGCGATCAGCCCCAGCATTTT. Its protein product is CAISEGGQGGDQPQHF. The chain carries TRBV10-3 and TRBJ1-5; 9 bases agree with TRBD1. Germline V gives CDR1 ENHRY, CDR2 SYGVKD. This CDR3 has 16 residues. The trim removed 2 bases at V and 5 bases at J, leaving 7 bases unmatched.